The clone carrying this T cell receptor (beta chain) was recorded a few times. Its antigen is undetermined. These data are taken from a study of T cells after yellow fever vaccination. Whole-study context: Some fractions had low cell numbers, and these were prepared with SMART-Seq v4 Ultra Low Input.

TCR cDNA, made by 5'RACE template switching, carried an added universal primer site and UMIs. One entry per CDR3 protein, called by TCRdb with MiXCR from the 5' RACE reads. The sample has roughly 99,000 distinct CDR3 sequences, less than 6% seen once. Study findings and constraints: Booster samples showed a return of most primary-vaccination clones (roughly 96% CD4, roughly 85% CD8).

J gave up 6 bases and V 8 bases, and 9 bases lay outside the gene matches. Germline CDR1 and CDR2: SGHTA and FQGNSA. This CDR3 has 14 residues. The chain couples TRBV7-2 to TRBJ2-3, with 9 bases fitting TRBD2. Sequenced here: CD8+ T cells sorted from PBMCs, sampled 10 days after the yellow fever booster vaccination. The sequence came from a man aged 18 to 30 who received the YFV17D yellow fever vaccine. DNA for the CDR3: TGTGCCAGCTCGGGGCGGGGGGGCGGTGATACGCAGTATTTT. It yields the protein CASSGRGGGDTQYF.